What follows is one T cell receptor beta chain and its context. The antigen is undetermined. This PCR relied on a set of 60 Vbeta primers and 13 Jbeta primers. TCRdb's copy holds only in-frame clones and misses some; the assay was immunoSEQ multiplex PCR. The data show approximately 97,000 clones, with around 81% seen just once and less than 5% held by the top ten. These data originate in a study of cytomegalovirus exposure and HLA in healthy donors. Study context: A prior study identified 110 million or so unique TCR beta sequences from some 200 million T cells.

Study observations and caveats: Rates of TCR association differed by HLA locus in a later analysis, with DRB1 highest and HLA-C lowest. Follow-up analysis seemed to connect common viral pathogens with several of the most significant clusters identified.

Sequencing input: PBMCs. This clonotype originated in a woman aged 65 to 85 in good health and CMV-seropositive.

Written as DNA, the CDR3 is TGTGCCAGCAGCTCATTTTGGGGCGACACCGGGGAGCTGTTTTTT. Its translation is CASSSFWGDTGELFF. The chain recombines TRBV7-2 with TRBJ2-2, with a possible D match to TRBD1 (5 bases). V lost 4 bases and J lost 3, with 12 bases in between. The CDR3 is made up of 15 amino acids. Germline loops: CDR1 SGHTA, CDR2 FQGNSA.